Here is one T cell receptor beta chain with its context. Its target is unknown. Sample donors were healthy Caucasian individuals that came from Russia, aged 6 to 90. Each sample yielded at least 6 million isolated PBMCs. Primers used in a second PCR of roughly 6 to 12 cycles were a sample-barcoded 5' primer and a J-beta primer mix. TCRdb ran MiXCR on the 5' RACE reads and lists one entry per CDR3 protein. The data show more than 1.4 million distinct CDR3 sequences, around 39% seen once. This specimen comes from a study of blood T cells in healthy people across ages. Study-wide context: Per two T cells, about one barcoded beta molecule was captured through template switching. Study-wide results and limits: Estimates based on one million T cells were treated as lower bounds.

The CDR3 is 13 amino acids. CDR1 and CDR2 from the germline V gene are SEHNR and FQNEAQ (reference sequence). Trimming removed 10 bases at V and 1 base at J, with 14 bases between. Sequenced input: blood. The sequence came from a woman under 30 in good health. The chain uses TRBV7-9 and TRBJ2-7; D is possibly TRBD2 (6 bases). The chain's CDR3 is CAKTGERSYEQYF. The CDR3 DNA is TGTGCCAAAACGGGGGAACGGTCCTACGAGCAGTACTTC.